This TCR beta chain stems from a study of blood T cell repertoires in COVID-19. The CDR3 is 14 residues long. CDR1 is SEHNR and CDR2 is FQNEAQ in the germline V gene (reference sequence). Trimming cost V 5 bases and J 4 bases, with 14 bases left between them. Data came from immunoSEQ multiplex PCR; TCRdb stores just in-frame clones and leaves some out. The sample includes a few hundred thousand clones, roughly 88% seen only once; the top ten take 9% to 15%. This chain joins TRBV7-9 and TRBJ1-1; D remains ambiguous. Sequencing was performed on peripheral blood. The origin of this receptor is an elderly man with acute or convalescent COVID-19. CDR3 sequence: CASSPSGGGTEAFF. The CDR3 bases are TGTGCCAGCAGCCCTTCGGGAGGAGGCACTGAAGCTTTCTTT.